These 27 T cell receptor beta chains originate from one sample sequenced in a study of CD8+CD57+ T cells in acquired aplastic anemia. Genomic DNA was employed as the template in profiling TCR beta VDJ and CDR3. One entry per CDR3 protein results from TCRdb running MiXCR on the reads. The table shows some 82,000 distinct CDR3 sequences, with under 50% occurring only once. Sequencing input: sorted CD4+, CD8+, or CD8+CD57+ T cells (not recorded which) from PBMCs. All receptors derive from a human donor in good health, serving as a control.

This chain links TRBV30 with TRBJ1-1; D remains ambiguous. The germline CDR1 and CDR2 sequences are GTSNPN and SVGIG (reference sequence). This CDR3 has 15 residues. V lost 7 bases to trimming and J lost 0 bases, with 18 bases between them. The CDR3 is CAFSGGMTMNTEAFF. CDR3 DNA sequence: TGTGCCTTCTCAGGAGGGATGACTATGAACACTGAAGCTTTCTTT. The full variable domain, its missing parts supplied by reference TRBV30 and TRBJ1-1, is SQTIHQWPATLVQPVGSPLSLECTVEGTSNPNLYWYRQAAGRGLQLLFYSVGIGQISSEVPQNLSASRPQDRQFILSSKKLLLSDSGFYLCAFSGGMTMNTEAFFGQGTRLTVV.

This clonotype was detected only a few times. This sequence joins TRBV27 and TRBJ1-2; a weak D match, TRBD1 (6 bases). Germline CDR1 reads MNHEY; CDR2 reads SMNVEV (reference sequence). The CDR3 totals 14 residues. V lost 2 bases and J 4 bases, leaving 11 bases between the germline ends. Here the CDR3 DNA reads TGTGCCAGCAGTTTAAGGGGGGGGGGCTATGGCTACACCTTC. It yields the protein CASSLRGGGYGYTF.

The genes are TRBV12-3 or TRBV12-4 and TRBJ2-7; D uncertain. The CDR3 totals 13 residues. V was trimmed by 5 bases and J by 3 bases, leaving 11 bases between them. The CDR3 bases are TGTGCCAGCAGTATGGGGTCGGTCTACGAGCAGTACTTC. It specifies CASSMGSVYEQYF.

This rearrangement joins TRBV2 to TRBJ1-2, with 10 bases fitting TRBD1. V was pared by 6 bases and J by 4 bases, with 5 bases of the junction left unmatched. Germline CDR1 reads SNHLY; CDR2 reads FYNNEI. The CDR3 length is 14 residues. CDR3 sequence: CASRGTGDFYGYTF. DNA for the CDR3: TGTGCCAGCAGGGGGACAGGGGATTTCTATGGCTACACCTTC.

There are many counts of this clonotype. The chain combines TRBV30 with TRBJ2-3; D is uncertain. From germline, CDR1 is GTSNPN and CDR2 SVGIG (reference sequence). This CDR3 comprises 14 residues. V lost 0 bases and J 0 bases, leaving 7 bases between the germline ends. The CDR3 DNA is TGTGCCTGGAGTGTGGTGGATAGCACAGATACGCAGTATTTT. The encoded protein is CAWSVVDSTDTQYF.

There are a few counts of this clonotype. The chain is built from TRBV6-5 and TRBJ1-1; possible D gene TRBD1, 6 bases. The length of the CDR3 is 14 residues. The germline gives CDR1 MNHEY, CDR2 SVGAGI. Trimming took 0 bases from V and 8 from J, leaving 13 bases between them. CDR3 sequence (DNA): TGTGCCAGCAGTTACTCGACTACAGGGACAGAAGCTTTCTTT. The encoded protein is CASSYSTTGTEAFF.

This clonotype was observed a few times. A much more abundant neighbour one base away suggests this may be a read error. The V and J genes are TRBV9 and TRBJ1-1; D gene unclear. Germline V gene data show CDR1 as SGDLS and CDR2 as YYNGEE. This CDR3 has 15 amino acids. The CDR3: CARSVELGMDTEAFF. CDR3 DNA sequence: TGTGCCCGCAGCGTAGAGCTAGGCATGGACACTGAAGCTTTCTTT.

The chain combines TRBV15 with TRBJ2-7; TRBD2 matches 10 bases. The V gene end was trimmed by 8 bases and the J gene end by 4 bases; junction bases not matched to a gene: 8. The CDR3 spans 14 residues. Germline V CDR1 and CDR2: LNHNV, YYDKDF (reference sequence). Written as DNA, the CDR3 is TGTGCCACCTCTCCGAGTAGCGGGAGGTACGAGCAGTACTTC. It is translated as CATSPSSGRYEQYF.

This clonotype was counted a single time. The V gene is TRBV19, the J gene TRBJ2-1, with a weak D call TRBD2 (6 bases). Germline V CDR1 and CDR2: LNHDA, SQIVND (reference sequence). The CDR3 consists of 12 residues. The V end lost 3 bases, the J end lost 10 bases, and 10 bases lay between the germline ends. CDR3 sequence (DNA): TGTGCCAGTAGTATCGGTGGGGGGGAGCAGTTCTTC. As protein: CASSIGGGEQFF.

This clonotype was picked up many times. This chain links TRBV20-1 with TRBJ1-1; D not resolved. The CDR3 has 14 amino acids. Germline V CDR1 and CDR2: DFQATT, SNEGSKA (reference sequence). V was shortened by 3 bases and J by 0 bases, with 11 bases between the two germline ends. This CDR3 is CSARGPLMNTEAFF. Written as DNA, the CDR3 is TGCAGTGCTAGGGGTCCGCTTATGAACACTGAAGCTTTCTTT.

This clonotype was counted once. V gene TRBV11-2 combines with J gene TRBJ1-5; D might be TRBD1 (5 bases). Germline CDR1 and CDR2: SGHAT and FQNNGV. V shed 1 base and J shed 2 bases, with 12 bases lying between them. CDR3 size: 16 residues. CDR3: CASSLVGQGGNQPQHF. CDR3 bases: TGTGCCAGCAGCTTAGTAGGTCAGGGAGGCAATCAGCCCCAGCATTTT.

This clonotype has at least ten counts. The chain combines TRBV7-9 with TRBJ2-7; D call uncertain. Germline CDR1 SEHNR, CDR2 FQNEAQ (reference sequence). Trimming pared 1 base from V and 5 bases from J, leaving 3 bases between. This CDR3 spans 11 amino acids. CDR3 region: CASSLGDEQYF. CDR3 DNA sequence: TGTGCCAGCAGCTTAGGCGACGAGCAGTACTTC. The full variable domain, in which reference TRBV7-9 and TRBJ2-7 provide the parts outside the CDR3, is DTGVSQNPRHKITKRGQNVTFRCDPISEHNRLYWYRQTLGQGPEFLTYFQNEAQLEKSRLLSDRFSAERPKGSFSTLEIQRTEQGDSAMYLCASSLGDEQYFGPGTRLTVT.

This clonotype was detected many times. The genes are TRBV6-1 and TRBJ1-2; TRBD1 might be the D (6 bases). This CDR3 has 13 amino acids. Per germline, CDR1 MNHNS and CDR2 SASEGT. The V end lost 5 bases, the J end lost 6 bases, and 13 bases lay between the germline ends. The CDR3 here is CASSPQQGNGYTF. The DNA of the CDR3 is TGTGCCAGCAGTCCGCAACAGGGTAATGGCTACACCTTC.

The CDR3 DNA follows: TGTGCCAGCAGTTACTCGGGCGGCACAACAGATACGCAGTATTTT. Amino acids: CASSYSGGTTDTQYF. This chain uses TRBV12-3 or TRBV12-4 with TRBJ2-3, with D unclear. The CDR3 has 15 residues. V was trimmed by 4 bases and J by 3 bases, leaving 14 bases between them.

This clonotype was seen a handful of times. The chain carries TRBV19 and TRBJ1-1; unclear D gene. CDR1 and CDR2 from the germline V gene are LNHDA and SQIVND (reference sequence). This CDR3 contains 15 residues. V lost 5 bases and J lost 4, with 17 bases in between. The DNA for the CDR3 is TGTGCCAGTAGTGTATCGGTAACTTGGGGCACTGAAGCTTTCTTT. Translation gives CASSVSVTWGTEAFF.

The chain has TRBV19 and TRBJ1-6; 7 nucleotides agree with TRBD1. The CDR3 has 14 residues. The germline V gene has CDR1 LNHDA and CDR2 SQIVND (reference sequence). J was trimmed by 7 bases and V by 9 bases; bases with no gene match: 9. CDR3 amino acids: CASSGEGGNSPLHF. In DNA form, the CDR3 reads TGTGCCAGCAGTGGGGAAGGGGGCAATTCACCCCTCCACTTT.

This rearrangement joins TRBV27 to TRBJ2-3; 7 bases are shared with TRBD2. This CDR3 has 15 amino acids. Germline CDR1 and CDR2: MNHEY and SMNVEV (reference sequence). With 7 bases clipped from V and 1 base from J, the junction kept 8 bases outside the gene matches. The DNA of the CDR3 is TGTGCCAGCAAAGGATACAGCGGGGGCACAGATACGCAGTATTTT. Translated, it gives CASKGYSGGTDTQYF.

The chain joins TRBV5-1 to TRBJ2-7; TRBD1 agrees at 7 bases. The CDR3 spans 16 residues. Germline values: CDR1 SGHRS, CDR2 YFSETQ. The V gene end was trimmed by 2 bases and the J gene end by 1 base; junction bases not matched to a gene: 9. CDR3 sequence reads: CASSFTGAPESYEQYF. In DNA, the CDR3 is TGCGCCAGCAGCTTTACAGGGGCCCCGGAATCCTACGAGCAGTACTTC.

As regards this clonotype: A much larger clonotype is one base distant, so this may be a read error. J is TRBJ2-7 and V is TRBV10-1; 11 bases match TRBD2. CDR1 and CDR2 from the germline V gene are WNHNN and SYGVQD (reference sequence). This CDR3 region has 12 residues. V lost 8 bases, J lost 7 bases, and 4 bases stayed unmatched. In DNA, the CDR3 is TGCGCCAGCGGACTAGCGGGTGGGGAGCAGTACTTC. This gives the protein CASGLAGGEQYF.

The V gene is TRBV6-1, the J gene TRBJ1-2; possible D gene TRBD1, 5 bases. This CDR3 is built from 13 residues. Trimming took off 10 bases at V and 8 bases at J, with 20 bases between the two ends. CDR1 MNHNS and CDR2 SASEGT come from the germline V gene. CDR3 in amino acids: CAIKGAGTAGYTF. The CDR3 DNA sequence: TGTGCCATCAAAGGGGCAGGGACGGCGGGCTACACCTTC.

This clonotype was counted many times. This chain uses TRBV9 with TRBJ2-3; no definite D call. From germline, CDR1 is SGDLS and CDR2 YYNGEE. The ends were cut back, 2 bases at V and 0 bases at J, with 7 bases in the middle. The CDR3 extends over 14 amino acids. The CDR3 protein is CASSVGGSTDTQYF. CDR3 bases: TGTGCCAGCAGCGTGGGTGGAAGCACAGATACGCAGTATTTT.

This clonotype was found many times. The chain employs TRBV4-1 and TRBJ2-7; possibly TRBD1 for D (5 bases). Trimming left V 5 bases short and J 4 bases short, with 21 bases between. The length of the CDR3 is 16 residues. Germline CDR1 is MGHRA and CDR2 is YSYEKL. CDR3 region: CASSEILGQGAYEQYF. DNA for the CDR3: TGCGCCAGCAGCGAAATTTTAGGGCAGGGCGCGTACGAGCAGTACTTC.

The chain uses TRBV19 and TRBJ2-6; D is uncertain. The germline gives CDR1 LNHDA, CDR2 SQIVND (reference sequence). CDR3 length equals 15 residues. Trimming removed 2 bases at V and 4 bases at J, with 9 bases between. CDR3 sequence (DNA): TGTGCCAGTAGTATACCGGCGAGGGGGGCCAACGTCCTGACTTTC. Protein: CASSIPARGANVLTF. Full variable domain (missing parts from reference TRBV19 and TRBJ2-6): DGGITQSPKYLFRKEGQNVTLSCEQNLNHDAMYWYRQDPGQGLRLIYYSQIVNDFQKGDIAEGYSVSREKKESFPLTVTSAQKNPTAFYLCASSIPARGANVLTFGAGSRLTVL.

The rearrangement joins TRBV20-1 to TRBJ1-2; D is unclear. Germline CDR1 DFQATT, CDR2 SNEGSKA (reference sequence). This CDR3 spans 9 amino acids. CDR3 bases: TGCTACTCTAACTATGGCTACACCTTC. As protein: CYSNYGYTF.

This clonotype was detected ten times or more. The chain is built from TRBV24-1 and TRBJ2-2; 9 bases are a match to TRBD1. The CDR3 covers 15 residues. The ends lost 4 bases at V and 3 bases at J; junction bases unmatched: 2. Germline lookup yields CDR1 KGHDR and CDR2 SFDVKD. DNA for the CDR3: TGTGCCACCAGTGAACAGGGGGCGCACACCGGGGAGCTGTTTTTT. Amino acid sequence: CATSEQGAHTGELFF.

This clonotype was detected many times. The chain is built from TRBV7-9 and TRBJ1-1, with a tentative D call TRBD1 (5 bases). Germline lookup yields CDR1 SEHNR and CDR2 FQNEAQ (reference sequence). V was pared by 5 bases and J by 6 bases, with 7 bases between. There are 11 residues in the CDR3. CDR3 DNA: TGTGCCAGCAGCCAGGGACCTGAAGCTTTCTTT. This encodes CASSQGPEAFF.

This clonotype was seen many times. The chain recombines TRBV30 with TRBJ2-7; D remains unclear. This CDR3 comprises 13 residues. The germline V gene has CDR1 GTSNPN and CDR2 SVGIG (reference sequence). V was clipped by 0 bases and J by 2 bases, with 8 bases between them. CDR3: CAWSVAGPYEQYF. In DNA form, the CDR3 reads TGTGCCTGGAGTGTAGCCGGGCCCTACGAGCAGTACTTC. Based on the CDR3 plus reference TRBV30 and TRBJ2-7, the full variable domain is SQTIHQWPATLVQPVGSPLSLECTVEGTSNPNLYWYRQAAGRGLQLLFYSVGIGQISSEVPQNLSASRPQDRQFILSSKKLLLSDSGFYLCAWSVAGPYEQYFGPGTRLTVT.